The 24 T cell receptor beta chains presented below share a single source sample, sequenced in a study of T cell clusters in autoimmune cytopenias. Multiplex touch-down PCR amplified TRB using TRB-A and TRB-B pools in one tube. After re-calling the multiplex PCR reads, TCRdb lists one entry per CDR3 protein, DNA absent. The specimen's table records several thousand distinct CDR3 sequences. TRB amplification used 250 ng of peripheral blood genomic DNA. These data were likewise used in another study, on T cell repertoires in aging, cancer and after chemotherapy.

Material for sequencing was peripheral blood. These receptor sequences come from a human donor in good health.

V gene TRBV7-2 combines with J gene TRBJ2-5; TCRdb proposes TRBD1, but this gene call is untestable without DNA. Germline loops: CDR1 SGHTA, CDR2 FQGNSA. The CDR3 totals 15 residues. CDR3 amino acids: CASSPREGARGAQYF.

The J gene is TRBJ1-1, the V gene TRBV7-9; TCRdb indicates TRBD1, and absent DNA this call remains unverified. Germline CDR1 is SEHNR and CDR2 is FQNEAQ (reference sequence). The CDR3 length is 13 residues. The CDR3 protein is CASSPSAAPEAFF. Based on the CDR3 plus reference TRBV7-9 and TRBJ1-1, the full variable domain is DTGVSQNPRHKITKRGQNVTFRCDPISEHNRLYWYRQTLGQGPEFLTYFQNEAQLEKSRLLSDRFSAERPKGSFSTLEIQRTEQGDSAMYLCASSPSAAPEAFFGQGTRLTVV.

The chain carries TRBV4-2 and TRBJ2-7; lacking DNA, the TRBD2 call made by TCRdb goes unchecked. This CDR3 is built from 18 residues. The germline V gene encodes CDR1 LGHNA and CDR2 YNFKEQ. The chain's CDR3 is CASSQEIAGISYSYEQYF.

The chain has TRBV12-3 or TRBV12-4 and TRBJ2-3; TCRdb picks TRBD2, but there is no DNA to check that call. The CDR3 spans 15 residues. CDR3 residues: CASSLVGLGTDTQYF.

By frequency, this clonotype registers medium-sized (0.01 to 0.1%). CDR3 sequence reads: CASSLKGANSPLHF. V is TRBV6-5 and J is TRBJ1-6; the TCRdb D gene call, TRBD1, has no DNA to confirm it. Germline V CDR1 and CDR2: MNHEY, SVGAGI. The CDR3 sequence is 14 residues long.

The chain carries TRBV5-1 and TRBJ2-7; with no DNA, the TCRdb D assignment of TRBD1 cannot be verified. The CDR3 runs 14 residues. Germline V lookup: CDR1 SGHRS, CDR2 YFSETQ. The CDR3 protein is CASSLWTGSNEQYF. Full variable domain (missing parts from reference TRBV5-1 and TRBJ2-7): KAGVTQTPRYLIKTRGQQVTLSCSPISGHRSVSWYQQTPGQGLQFLFEYFSETQRNKGNFPGRFSGRQFSNSRSEMNVSTLELGDSALYLCASSLWTGSNEQYFGPGTRLTVT.

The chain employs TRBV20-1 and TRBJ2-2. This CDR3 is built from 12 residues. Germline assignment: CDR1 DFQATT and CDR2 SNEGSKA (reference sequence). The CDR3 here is CSALPHTGELFF.

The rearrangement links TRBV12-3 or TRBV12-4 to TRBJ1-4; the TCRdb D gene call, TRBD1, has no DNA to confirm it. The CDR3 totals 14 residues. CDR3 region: CASSLRQSNEKLFF.

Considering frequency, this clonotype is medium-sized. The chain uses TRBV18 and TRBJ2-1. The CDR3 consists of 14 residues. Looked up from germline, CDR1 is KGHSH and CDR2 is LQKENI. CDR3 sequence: CASSPEQTANEQFF.

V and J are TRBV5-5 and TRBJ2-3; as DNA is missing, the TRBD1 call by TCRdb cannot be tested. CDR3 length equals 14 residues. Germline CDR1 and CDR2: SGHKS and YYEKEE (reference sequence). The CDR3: CASSFDTGIDTQYF.

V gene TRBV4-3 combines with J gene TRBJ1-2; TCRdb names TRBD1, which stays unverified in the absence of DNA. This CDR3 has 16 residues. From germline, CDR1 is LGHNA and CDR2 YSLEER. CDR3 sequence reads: CASSTAWTGGNYGYTF.

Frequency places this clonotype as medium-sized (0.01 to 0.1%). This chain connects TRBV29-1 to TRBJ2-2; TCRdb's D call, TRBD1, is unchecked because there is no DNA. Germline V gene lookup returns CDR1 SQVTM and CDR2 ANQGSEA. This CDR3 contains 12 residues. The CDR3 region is CSTPGRAGELFF.

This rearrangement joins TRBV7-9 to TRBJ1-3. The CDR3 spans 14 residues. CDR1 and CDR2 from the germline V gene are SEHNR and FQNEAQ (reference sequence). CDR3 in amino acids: CASSLGISGNTIYF.

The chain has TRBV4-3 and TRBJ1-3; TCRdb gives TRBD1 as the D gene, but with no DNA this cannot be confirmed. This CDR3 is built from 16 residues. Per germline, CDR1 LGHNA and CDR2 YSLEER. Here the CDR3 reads CASSLSTGSSGNTIYF.

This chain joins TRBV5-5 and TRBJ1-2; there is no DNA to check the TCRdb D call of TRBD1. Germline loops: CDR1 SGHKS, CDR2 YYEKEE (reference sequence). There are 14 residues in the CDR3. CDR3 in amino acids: CASSLLGGDYGYTF.

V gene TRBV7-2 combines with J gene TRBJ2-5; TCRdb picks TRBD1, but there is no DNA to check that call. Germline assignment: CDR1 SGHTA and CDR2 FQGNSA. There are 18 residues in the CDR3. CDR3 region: CASSLAFGYREDQETQYF.

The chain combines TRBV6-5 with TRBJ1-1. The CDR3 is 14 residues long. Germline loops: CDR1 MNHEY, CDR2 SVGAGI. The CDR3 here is CASSKRGMNTEAFF.

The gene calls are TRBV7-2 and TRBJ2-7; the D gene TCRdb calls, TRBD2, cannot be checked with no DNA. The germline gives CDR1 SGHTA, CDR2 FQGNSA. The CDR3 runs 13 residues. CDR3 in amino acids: CASSLAGAPEQYF.

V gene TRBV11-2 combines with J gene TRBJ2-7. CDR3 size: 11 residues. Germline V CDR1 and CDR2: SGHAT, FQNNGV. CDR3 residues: CASSLIQEQYF.

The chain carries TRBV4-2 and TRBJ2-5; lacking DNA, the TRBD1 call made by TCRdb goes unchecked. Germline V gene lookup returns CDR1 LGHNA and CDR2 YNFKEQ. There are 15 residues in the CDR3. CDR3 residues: CASSQDKGGQETQYF.

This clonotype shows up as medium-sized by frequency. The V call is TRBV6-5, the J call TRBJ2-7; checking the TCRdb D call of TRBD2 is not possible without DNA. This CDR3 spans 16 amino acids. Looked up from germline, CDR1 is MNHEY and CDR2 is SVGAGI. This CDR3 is CASSYSLSSSPYEQYF.

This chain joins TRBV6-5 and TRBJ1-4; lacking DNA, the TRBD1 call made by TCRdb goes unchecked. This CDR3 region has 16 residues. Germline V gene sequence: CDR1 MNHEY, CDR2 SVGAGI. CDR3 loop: CASSYTGQGAGEKLFF.

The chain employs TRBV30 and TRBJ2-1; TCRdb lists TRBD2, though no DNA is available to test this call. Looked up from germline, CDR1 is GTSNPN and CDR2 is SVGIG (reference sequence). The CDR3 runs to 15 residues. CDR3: CAWDRGGASYNEQFF. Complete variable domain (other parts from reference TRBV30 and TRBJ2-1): SQTIHQWPATLVQPVGSPLSLECTVEGTSNPNLYWYRQAAGRGLQLLFYSVGIGQISSEVPQNLSASRPQDRQFILSSKKLLLSDSGFYLCAWDRGGASYNEQFFGPGTRLTVL.

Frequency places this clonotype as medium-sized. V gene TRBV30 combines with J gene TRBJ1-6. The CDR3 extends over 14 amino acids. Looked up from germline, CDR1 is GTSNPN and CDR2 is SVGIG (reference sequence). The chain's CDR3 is CAWSSSTLSSPLHF.